This T cell receptor beta chain was identified in a study of cytomegalovirus exposure and HLA in healthy donors. Findings of the study overall: For most subjects, TCR beta sequences were reported to predict HLA-A and HLA-B alleles with accuracy.

The PCR was carried out with 60 Vbeta primers and 13 Jbeta primers. Data came from immunoSEQ multiplex PCR; TCRdb stores just in-frame clones and leaves some out. The sample has 200,000 to 250,000 clones; around 81% are singletons. Remarks on this clone: What it binds is not known.

From germline, CDR1 is MGHRA and CDR2 YSYEKL. CDR3 length equals 15 residues. The V end was cut by 1 base, the J end by 10 bases, with 17 bases between. Sequencing was performed on PBMCs. This chain links TRBV4-1 with TRBJ2-1, with a weak D call TRBD1 (5 bases). The source of this sequence is a woman aged 55-75 years in good health and CMV-seropositive. CDR3 sequence reads: CASSQGESRAREQFF. Here the CDR3 DNA reads TGCGCCAGCAGCCAAGGTGAATCCAGGGCTAGGGAGCAGTTCTTC.